The 9 T cell receptor beta chains reported below all come from one sample, sequenced in a study of T cell changes during pregnancy in multiple sclerosis. Libraries were prepared by immunoSEQ multiplex PCR; TCRdb keeps only in-frame clonotypes and omits some of them. The data contain tens of thousands of clones, approximately 92% of them singletons. The sample consisted of CD4+ T cells from peripheral blood mononuclear cells, taken after pregnancy. The source of these receptors is a female donor with multiple sclerosis, enrolled in a pregnancy study.

The genes are TRBV5-1 and TRBJ2-5; D gene uncertain. Germline V CDR1 and CDR2: SGHRS, YFSETQ. Trimming took off 4 bases at V and 2 bases at J, with 6 bases between the two ends. This CDR3 contains 12 residues. CDR3 amino acids: CASSHTQETQYF. For the CDR3, the DNA is TGCGCCAGCAGCCATACACAAGAGACCCAGTACTTC.

The gene calls are TRBV4-3 and TRBJ2-1, with a possible D match to TRBD2 (6 bases). Germline CDR1 reads LGHNA; CDR2 reads YSLEER. The CDR3 has 14 amino acids. V was clipped by 0 bases and J by 8 bases, with 11 bases between them. CDR3 loop: CASSQDLRRDEQFF. The CDR3 region has the DNA TGCGCCAGCAGCCAAGATTTAAGGAGGGATGAGCAGTTCTTC.

The chain couples TRBV5-5 to TRBJ2-5, with a weak D call TRBD2 (5 bases). Germline lookup yields CDR1 SGHKS and CDR2 YYEKEE (reference sequence). Deletions cut 2 bases from V and 2 bases from J, with 7 bases between. This CDR3 has 13 residues. CDR3 in DNA: TGTGCCAGCAGCTTTGGGAGACAAGAGACCCAGTACTTC. Amino acids: CASSFGRQETQYF.

This clone has a single count. V usage is TRBV27 and J usage is TRBJ2-5, with 9 nucleotides matching TRBD2. Trimming removed 8 bases from V and 5 bases from J; junction bases left unmatched: 6. The CDR3 is 13 amino acids. Germline V gene lookup returns CDR1 MNHEY and CDR2 SMNVEV (reference sequence). CDR3: CASGRGGGETQYF. The DNA for the CDR3 is TGTGCCAGCGGGCGGGGGGGCGGGGAGACCCAGTACTTC.

This chain connects TRBV9 to TRBJ1-4, with D maybe TRBD1 (6 bases). The CDR3 loop spans 15 amino acids. CDR1 is SGDLS, CDR2 YYNGEE, per germline. Trimming stripped 3 bases from V and 3 bases from J, with 12 bases between. Here the CDR3 DNA reads TGTGCCAGCAGCGAGGGGGTATCGTCTAATGAAAAACTGTTTTTT. Protein: CASSEGVSSNEKLFF.

This rearrangement joins TRBV28 to TRBJ2-3, with 15 bases identical to TRBD2. Germline CDR1 reads MDHEN; CDR2 reads SYDVKM. V lost 5 bases, J lost 3 bases, and 9 bases stayed unmatched. CDR3 length equals 18 residues. The CDR3 DNA follows: TGTGCCAGCAGTCCCGGGACTAGCGGGAGGTTGTCTACAGATACGCAGTATTTT. As protein: CASSPGTSGRLSTDTQYF.

V usage is TRBV19 and J usage is TRBJ2-2; D call uncertain. Per the germline V gene, CDR1 is LNHDA and CDR2 is SQIVND (reference sequence). This CDR3 comprises 14 residues. V was trimmed by 1 base and J by 1 base, leaving 4 bases between them. CDR3 residues: CASSIAGNTGELFF. For the CDR3, the DNA is TGTGCCAGTAGTATAGCGGGGAACACCGGGGAGCTGTTTTTT.

The chain employs TRBV7-2 and TRBJ2-2; 12 nucleotides line up with TRBD2. CDR3 length: 17 residues. The germline CDR1 and CDR2 sequences are SGHTA and FQGNSA. The ends lost 4 bases at V and 4 bases at J; junction bases unmatched: 7. CDR3 nucleotides: TGTGCCAGCAGCTCCGGAGTGACTAGCGGGAGCACCGGGGAGCTGTTTTTT. Translation gives CASSSGVTSGSTGELFF.

The gene calls are TRBV4-3 and TRBJ2-7; 11 bases are a match to TRBD2. The V segment lost 4 bases and the J segment 2 bases; nucleotides outside the gene matches: 4. This CDR3 has 15 amino acids. CDR1 and CDR2 (germline): LGHNA, YSLEER. For the CDR3, the DNA is TGCGCCAGCAGCCGGGGACTAGCGGATGCCTACGAGCAGTACTTC. As protein: CASSRGLADAYEQYF.